The 31 T cell receptor beta chains given below trace back to one sample, sequenced in a study of blood T cell repertoires in COVID-19. Sequencing used immunoSEQ multiplex PCR; TCRdb keeps in-frame clones, though not all of them. This repertoire shows a few hundred thousand clones, around 92% found once; its top ten account for 3%. The sequenced sample consisted of peripheral blood. The receptors were gathered from a woman in her thirties with COVID-19, enrolled during active disease.

The chain links TRBV4-1 to TRBJ2-1, with 7 nucleotides matching TRBD2. This CDR3 spans 17 amino acids. Germline V gives CDR1 MGHRA, CDR2 YSYEKL. Unmatched junction bases numbered 15, after V lost 1 base and J lost 9 bases. CDR3 DNA: TGCGCCAGCAGCCAAGGAATGACTAGCCTAAAAGTCGGTGAGCAGTTCTTC. This translates into CASSQGMTSLKVGEQFF.

V and J are TRBV7-9 and TRBJ2-1, with 11 bases that match TRBD2. The CDR3 length is 18 residues. CDR1 is SEHNR, CDR2 FQNEAQ, per germline (reference sequence). Losses at the gene ends were 1 base for V and 8 bases for J; bases not matched to a gene: 13. The CDR3 is CASSLGPVAGGPLDEQFF. Here the CDR3 DNA reads TGTGCCAGCAGCTTAGGACCCGTAGCGGGAGGGCCCTTAGATGAGCAGTTCTTC.

V gene TRBV27 combines with J gene TRBJ1-1, with 7 bases lining up with TRBD1. V lost 6 bases and J lost 4; bases outside the gene matches: 5. The V gene's germline CDR1 is MNHEY and CDR2 SMNVEV (reference sequence). The CDR3 covers 13 residues. Here the CDR3 reads CASRERQGTEAFF. DNA of the CDR3: TGTGCCAGCAGGGAAAGACAGGGCACTGAAGCTTTCTTT.

V usage is TRBV6-5 and J usage is TRBJ2-5; D may be TRBD2 (5 bases). CDR1 and CDR2 (germline): MNHEY, SVGAGI. The CDR3 consists of 12 residues. V was clipped by 3 bases and J by 5 bases, with 7 bases between them. Here the CDR3 reads CASSYGEETQYF. The CDR3 DNA sequence: TGTGCCAGCAGTTATGGGGAGGAGACCCAGTACTTC.

This chain connects TRBV4-1 to TRBJ2-5, with a possible D match to TRBD1 (5 bases). Trimming removed 3 bases at V and 5 bases at J, with 10 bases between. CDR1 MGHRA and CDR2 YSYEKL come from the germline V gene. This CDR3 is built from 13 residues. The CDR3 DNA is TGCGCCAGCAGCCAGGGGCCATTGGAGACCCAGTACTTC. Translation gives CASSQGPLETQYF.

J is TRBJ1-2 and V is TRBV29-1, with D tentatively TRBD1 (5 bases). This CDR3 contains 15 residues. CDR1 and CDR2 (germline): SQVTM, ANQGSEA. The ends were cut back, 5 bases at V and 9 bases at J, with 25 bases in the middle. The CDR3 coding sequence is TGCAGCGTTACGCGGCAGGGCGGTTCACCCCCCCGCTACACCTTC. Its translation is CSVTRQGGSPPRYTF. Variable domain in full (rest from reference TRBV29-1 and TRBJ1-2): SAVISQKPSRDICQRGTSLTIQCQVDSQVTMMFWYRQQPGQSLTLIATANQGSEATYESGFVIDKFPISRPNLTFSTLTVSNMSPEDSSIYLCSVTRQGGSPPRYTFGSGTRLTVV.

This rearrangement joins TRBV13 to TRBJ2-1; D is perhaps TRBD2 (5 bases). The CDR3 covers 15 residues. V was pared by 0 bases and J by 5 bases, with 11 bases between. Looked up from germline, CDR1 is PRHDT and CDR2 is FYEKMQ (reference sequence). This CDR3 is CASSLGLASNNEQFF. For the CDR3, the DNA is TGTGCCAGCAGCTTAGGGCTAGCTTCGAACAATGAGCAGTTCTTC.

This clone was observed a single time. The rearrangement uses TRBV12-3 or TRBV12-4 and TRBJ1-2, with D hard to call. The V end lost 5 bases, the J end lost 6 bases, and 7 bases lay between the germline ends. There are 11 residues in the CDR3. The CDR3 is CASSTGNGYTF. In nucleotides, the CDR3 is TGTGCCAGCAGTACGGGAAATGGCTACACCTTC.

V usage is TRBV19 and J usage is TRBJ1-4, with 7 bases aligning to TRBD1. Per germline, CDR1 LNHDA and CDR2 SQIVND (reference sequence). V gave up 4 bases and J gave up 0 bases; unmatched junction bases: 5. The CDR3 totals 16 residues. Here the CDR3 reads CASSKGDSPTNEKLFF. The CDR3 nucleotides are TGTGCCAGTAGTAAAGGGGACAGTCCAACTAATGAAAAACTGTTTTTT.

This chain joins TRBV11-2 and TRBJ1-2, with 8 bases aligning to TRBD1. Germline loops: CDR1 SGHAT, CDR2 FQNNGV. V lost 6 bases to trimming and J lost 7 bases; unmatched junction nucleotides: 10. The CDR3 runs to 14 residues. The DNA of the CDR3 is TGTGCCAGCAGACTACTTCGACAGGGGAGTGGCTACACCTTC. It specifies CASRLLRQGSGYTF.

In its sample, this clone was seen many times. This chain uses TRBV4-3 with TRBJ2-5, with 9 bases lining up with TRBD1. This CDR3 contains 16 residues. Germline assignment: CDR1 LGHNA and CDR2 YSLEER. With V trimmed by 4 bases and J by 5 bases, 11 bases remained unmatched. CDR3 in DNA: TGCGCCAGCAGCCCTTCGCCACAGGGGGCCGGGGAGACCCAGTACTTC. Encoded protein: CASSPSPQGAGETQYF.

The rearrangement links TRBV5-4 to TRBJ1-6, with 9 nucleotides matching TRBD1. Trimming removed 1 base from V and 9 bases from J; junction bases left unmatched: 2. CDR1 and CDR2 from the germline V gene are SGHNT and YYREEE (reference sequence). The length of the CDR3 is 14 residues. The CDR3 region has the DNA TGTGCCAGCAGCTTGACAGGGGGCCGTTCACCCCTCCACTTT. Protein product: CASSLTGGRSPLHF.

V is TRBV4-3 and J is TRBJ2-1; D is possibly TRBD2 (6 bases). The length of the CDR3 is 15 residues. The germline CDR1 and CDR2 sequences are LGHNA and YSLEER. V dropped 4 bases and J dropped 4 bases, with 14 bases sitting between them. The CDR3: CASSLNLEGYNEQFF. CDR3 sequence (DNA): TGCGCCAGCAGCCTAAATTTGGAGGGGTACAATGAGCAGTTCTTC.

The chain links TRBV30 to TRBJ1-5, with TRBD1 identical over 7 bases. Per germline, CDR1 GTSNPN and CDR2 SVGIG (reference sequence). The trim removed 7 bases at V and 2 bases at J, leaving 5 bases unmatched. This CDR3 has 13 amino acids. The chain's CDR3 is CAFNRGGNQPQHF. The CDR3 DNA follows: TGTGCCTTCAACAGGGGCGGCAATCAGCCCCAGCATTTT.

The rearrangement joins TRBV29-1 to TRBJ1-2, with D unclear. This CDR3 region has 11 residues. With 3 bases removed from V and 6 bases from J, the gap between germline ends came to 8 bases. Germline CDR1 and CDR2: SQVTM and ANQGSEA. CDR3 bases: TGCAGCGTTGAGCCAGTCGATGGCTACACCTTC. Translating it yields CSVEPVDGYTF.

This chain links TRBV4-3 with TRBJ1-2; 8 bases match TRBD1. Germline V CDR1 and CDR2: LGHNA, YSLEER. Germline trimming cut 0 bases from V and 4 bases from J; bases unmatched to any gene: 1. This CDR3 contains 14 residues. In nucleotides, the CDR3 is TGCGCCAGCAGCCAAGACAGGGGGCCCTATGGCTACACCTTC. Its protein is CASSQDRGPYGYTF.

This chain connects TRBV10-1 to TRBJ2-1; D is uncertain. Trimming removed 0 bases at V and 15 bases at J, with 15 bases between. CDR1 and CDR2 (germline): WNHNN, SYGVQD (reference sequence). The CDR3 consists of 13 residues. CDR3 sequence reads: CASSESGPDVAFF. Here the CDR3 DNA reads TGCGCCAGCAGTGAGTCGGGCCCCGACGTCGCGTTCTTC.

The V call is TRBV7-9, the J call TRBJ2-5, with D perhaps matching TRBD1 (5 bases). Per the germline V gene, CDR1 is SEHNR and CDR2 is FQNEAQ (reference sequence). V gave up 2 bases and J gave up 1 base, with 20 bases separating them. The CDR3 has 18 residues. In nucleotides, the CDR3 is TGTGCCAGCAGCTTAAGTACAGGTCTTAGCTCTATCCAAGAGACCCAGTACTTC. It is translated as CASSLSTGLSSIQETQYF.

This clone was recorded only once. The CDR3 loop is CASRQTSGNFGETQYF. CDR3 bases: TGTGCCAGCAGACAGACTAGCGGGAATTTTGGAGAGACCCAGTACTTC. The V and J genes are TRBV7-2 and TRBJ2-5; 11 bases agree with TRBD2. This CDR3 is built from 16 residues. Germline-derived CDR1 and CDR2 are SGHTA and FQGNSA. The junction had 10 bases not matched to a gene; V was cut back by 6 bases and J by 4 bases.

J is TRBJ2-3 and V is TRBV18; 13 bases match TRBD2. This CDR3 is 16 amino acids long. Per the germline V gene, CDR1 is KGHSH and CDR2 is LQKENI. V dropped 5 bases and J dropped 2; count of bases not matched to a gene: 4. CDR3 amino acids: CASSAGLAGVTDTQYF. CDR3 DNA: TGTGCCAGCTCAGCCGGACTAGCGGGGGTCACAGATACGCAGTATTTT.

The chain uses TRBV6-5 and TRBJ1-2; 7 bases align to TRBD1. V trimming: 0 bases; J trimming: 3 bases; junction bases outside the gene matches: 4. The CDR3 is 15 residues long. CDR1 MNHEY and CDR2 SVGAGI come from the germline V gene. CDR3 residues: CASSYSRGQYYGYTF. The CDR3 nucleotides are TGTGCCAGCAGTTACTCGAGGGGGCAGTACTATGGCTACACCTTC.

V and J are TRBV7-6 and TRBJ1-2; TRBD1 agrees at 8 bases. Germline V gene lookup returns CDR1 SGHVS and CDR2 FNYEAQ. The CDR3 loop spans 15 amino acids. V dropped 5 bases and J dropped 6; count of bases not matched to a gene: 11. CDR3 amino acids: CASSAGLTGVDGYTF. The CDR3 nucleotides are TGTGCCAGCAGCGCCGGGCTGACAGGGGTAGATGGCTACACCTTC.

This chain connects TRBV11-1 to TRBJ1-4; D gene uncertain. Germline values: CDR1 SGHAT, CDR2 FQDESV (reference sequence). The CDR3 consists of 11 residues. Trimming pared 5 bases from V and 4 bases from J, leaving 2 bases between. Here the CDR3 reads CASSHNEKLFF. CDR3 DNA: TGTGCCAGCAGCCATAATGAAAAACTGTTTTTT.

A few counts support this clone. The CDR3 region has the DNA TGCGCCAGCAGCCCGGGTCGGTTCAACACTGAAGCTTTCTTT. Amino acids: CASSPGRFNTEAFF. V and J are TRBV5-1 and TRBJ1-1; no definite D call. The V gene's germline CDR1 is SGHRS and CDR2 YFSETQ. The CDR3 is 14 residues long. Trimming shortened V by 4 bases and J by 2 bases, and 12 bases separated the two germline ends.

The rearrangement uses TRBV11-2 and TRBJ1-2, with 7 nucleotides matching TRBD1. Trimming at V came to 0 bases and at J to 8 bases, leaving 9 bases not matched to a gene. Germline loops: CDR1 SGHAT, CDR2 FQNNGV. CDR3 length: 15 amino acids. The DNA of the CDR3 is TGTGCCAGCAGCTTAGATCGTGGACAGGCTAAAGGCTACACCTTC. It yields the protein CASSLDRGQAKGYTF.

The V and J genes are TRBV11-2 and TRBJ1-6; D is possibly TRBD1 (6 bases). From germline, CDR1 is SGHAT and CDR2 FQNNGV. The CDR3 contains 19 residues. The V end lost 4 bases, the J end lost 0 bases, and 19 bases lay between the germline ends. The CDR3 reads CASSSNTPGAGSYNSPLHF. For the CDR3, the DNA is TGTGCCAGCAGCTCTAACACCCCAGGGGCGGGCTCCTATAATTCACCCCTCCACTTT.

This clone was observed a handful of times. CDR3: CASSLAPGGTYEQYV. DNA for the CDR3: TGTGCCAGCAGCCTCGCCCCAGGGGGGACCTACGAGCAGTACGTC. The chain carries TRBV7-2 and TRBJ2-7, with a possible D match to TRBD1 (7 bases). V was cut by 5 bases and J by 2 bases, with 16 bases left in between. CDR3 length: 15 amino acids. Per the germline V gene, CDR1 is SGHTA and CDR2 is FQGNSA.

This sequence joins TRBV7-8 and TRBJ2-1, with 14 bases that match TRBD2. Per the germline V gene, CDR1 is SGHVS and CDR2 is FQNEAQ. The CDR3 has 17 amino acids. Trimming cost V 4 bases and J 7 bases; bases outside gene matches: 9. The chain's CDR3 is CASSSYVGLAGANEQFF. The CDR3 coding sequence is TGTGCCAGCAGCTCATACGTGGGACTAGCGGGAGCTAATGAGCAGTTCTTC.

The chain carries TRBV4-2 and TRBJ2-2; 10 bases are shared with TRBD1. This CDR3 region has 18 residues. CDR1 and CDR2 from the germline V gene are LGHNA and YNFKEQ. Trimming cost V 2 bases and J 4 bases; bases outside gene matches: 10. The DNA for the CDR3 is TGTGCCAGCAGCCAACCCTGGGGGGGACAGGGGACCACCGGGGAGCTGTTTTTT. It codes for CASSQPWGGQGTTGELFF.

This clone has a single count. The rearrangement joins TRBV30 to TRBJ1-1; 11 nucleotides agree with TRBD1. This CDR3 region has 13 residues. Per germline, CDR1 GTSNPN and CDR2 SVGIG (reference sequence). Unmatched junction bases numbered 9, after V lost 4 bases and J lost 11 bases. The CDR3 DNA sequence: TGTGCCTGGAAGGGACAGGGGGTCGGGGAGGCTTTCTTT. Translating it yields CAWKGQGVGEAFF.

The gene calls are TRBV6-7 and TRBJ1-6; a possible D gene is TRBD1 (5 bases). TRBV6-7 is an ORF for which the function is uncertain. The CDR3 contains 15 residues. The V gene lost 2 bases and the J gene lost 9 bases, with 14 bases spanning the gap. CDR3: CASSYRGGASSPLHF. CDR3 DNA sequence: TGTGCCAGCAGTTACCGTGGCGGGGCCAGTTCACCCCTCCACTTT.